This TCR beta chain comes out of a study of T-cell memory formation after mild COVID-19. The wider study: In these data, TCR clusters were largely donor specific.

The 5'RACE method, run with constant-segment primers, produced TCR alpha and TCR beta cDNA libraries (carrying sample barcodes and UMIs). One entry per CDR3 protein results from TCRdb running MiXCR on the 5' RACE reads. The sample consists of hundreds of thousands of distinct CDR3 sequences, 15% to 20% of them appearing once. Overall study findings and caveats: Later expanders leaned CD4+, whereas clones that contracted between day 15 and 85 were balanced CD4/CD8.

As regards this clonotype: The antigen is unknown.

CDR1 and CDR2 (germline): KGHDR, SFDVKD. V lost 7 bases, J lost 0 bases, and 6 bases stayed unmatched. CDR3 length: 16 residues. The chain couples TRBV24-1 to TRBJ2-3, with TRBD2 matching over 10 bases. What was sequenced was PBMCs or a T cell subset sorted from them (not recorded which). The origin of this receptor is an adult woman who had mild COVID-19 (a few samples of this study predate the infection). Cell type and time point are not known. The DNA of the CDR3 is TGTGCCACCAGCGGCCTAGCGGGGGTTAGCACAGATACGCAGTATTTT. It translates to CATSGLAGVSTDTQYF.